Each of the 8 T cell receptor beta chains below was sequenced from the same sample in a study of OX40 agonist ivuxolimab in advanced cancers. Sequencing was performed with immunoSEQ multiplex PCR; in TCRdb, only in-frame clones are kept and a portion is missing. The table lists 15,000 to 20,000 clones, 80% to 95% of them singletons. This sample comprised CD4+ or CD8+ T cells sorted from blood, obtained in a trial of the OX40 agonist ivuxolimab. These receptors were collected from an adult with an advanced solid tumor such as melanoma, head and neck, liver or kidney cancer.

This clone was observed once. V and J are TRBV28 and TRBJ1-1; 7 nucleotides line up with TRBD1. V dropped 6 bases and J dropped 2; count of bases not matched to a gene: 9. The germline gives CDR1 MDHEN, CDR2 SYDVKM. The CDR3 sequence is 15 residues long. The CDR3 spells CASSSRGGTNTEAFF. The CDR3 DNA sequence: TGTGCCAGCAGCTCCAGGGGGGGGACAAACACTGAAGCTTTCTTT. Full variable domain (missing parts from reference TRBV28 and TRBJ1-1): DVKVTQSSRYLVKRTGEKVFLECVQDMDHENMFWYRQDPGLGLRLIYFSYDVKMKEKGDIPEGYSVSREKKERFSLILESASTNQTSMYLCASSSRGGTNTEAFFGQGTRLTVV.

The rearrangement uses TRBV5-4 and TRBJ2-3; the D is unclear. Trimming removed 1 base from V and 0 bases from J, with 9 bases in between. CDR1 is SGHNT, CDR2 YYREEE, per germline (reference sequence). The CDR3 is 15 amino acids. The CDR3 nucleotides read TGTGCCAGCAGCTTGTCCCAGACTAGCACAGATACGCAGTATTTT. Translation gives CASSLSQTSTDTQYF.

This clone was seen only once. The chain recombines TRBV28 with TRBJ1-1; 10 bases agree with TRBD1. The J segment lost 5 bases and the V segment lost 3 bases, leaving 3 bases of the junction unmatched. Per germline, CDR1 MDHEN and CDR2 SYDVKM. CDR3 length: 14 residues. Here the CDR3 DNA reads TGTGCCAGCAGTTTCGGACAGGGGGGTACTGAAGCTTTCTTT. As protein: CASSFGQGGTEAFF.

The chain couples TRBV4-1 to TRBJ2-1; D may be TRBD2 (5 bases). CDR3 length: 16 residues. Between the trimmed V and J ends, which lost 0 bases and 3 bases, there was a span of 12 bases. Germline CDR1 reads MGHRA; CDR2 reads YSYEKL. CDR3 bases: TGCGCCAGCAGCCAAGATGTGGCTAGCTACTACAATGAGCAGTTCTTC. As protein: CASSQDVASYYNEQFF.

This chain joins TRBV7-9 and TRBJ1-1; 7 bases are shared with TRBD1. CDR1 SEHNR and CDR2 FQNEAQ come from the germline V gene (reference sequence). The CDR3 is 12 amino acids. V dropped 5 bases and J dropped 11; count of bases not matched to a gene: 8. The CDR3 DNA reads TGTGCCAGCAGCCCTCGACAGGGAGGGGCTTTCTTT. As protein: CASSPRQGGAFF. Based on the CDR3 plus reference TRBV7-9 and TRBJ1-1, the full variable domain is DTGVSQNPRHKITKRGQNVTFRCDPISEHNRLYWYRQTLGQGPEFLTYFQNEAQLEKSRLLSDRFSAERPKGSFSTLEIQRTEQGDSAMYLCASSPRQGGAFFGQGTRLTVV.

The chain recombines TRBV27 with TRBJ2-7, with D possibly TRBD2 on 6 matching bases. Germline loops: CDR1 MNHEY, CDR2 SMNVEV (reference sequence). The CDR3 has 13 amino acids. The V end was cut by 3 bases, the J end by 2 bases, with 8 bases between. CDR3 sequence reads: CASSLRGPYEQYF. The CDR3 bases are TGTGCCAGCAGTTTGCGGGGTCCCTACGAGCAGTACTTC.

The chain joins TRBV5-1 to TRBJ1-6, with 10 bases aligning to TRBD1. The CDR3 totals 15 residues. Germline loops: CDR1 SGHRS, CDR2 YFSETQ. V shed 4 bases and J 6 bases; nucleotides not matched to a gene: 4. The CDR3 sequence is CASSEWTGGNSPLHF. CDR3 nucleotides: TGCGCCAGCAGCGAATGGACAGGGGGTAATTCACCCCTCCACTTT.

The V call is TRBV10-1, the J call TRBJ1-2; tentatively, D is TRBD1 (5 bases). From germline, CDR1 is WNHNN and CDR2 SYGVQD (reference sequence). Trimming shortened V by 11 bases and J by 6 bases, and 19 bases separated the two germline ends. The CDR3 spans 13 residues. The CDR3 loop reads CADPGHFWNGYTF. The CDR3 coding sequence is TGCGCCGATCCAGGGCACTTCTGGAATGGCTACACCTTC.